This T cell receptor (beta chain) emerged from a study of molecular identifiers for immune sequencing clone quantification. TCRdb analysed the PCR reads with MiXCR anew, one entry per CDR3 protein. This sample has about 510,000 distinct CDR3 sequences, with roughly 24% found just once. Naive CD8 library inputs spanned roughly 17,000 to 1,100,000 sorted cells and 10%, 30% or 50% RNA. The authors sorted naive CD8 T cells as CD8+CD4-CCR7+CD45RA+. The germline V gene encodes CDR1 MDHEN and CDR2 SYDVKM. CDR3 length equals 17 residues. The J segment lost 2 bases and the V segment lost 6 bases, leaving 13 bases of the junction unmatched. This clonotype was seen at least ten times.

Sequenced input: naive CD8+ T cells from blood, with Jurkat cell RNA spiked in. Subset in this sample: FACS-sorted CD8+CD4-CCR7+CD45RA+ naive T cells. The source of this sequence is a human donor in good health. Some libraries in this study had Jurkat cell RNA spiked in. V gene TRBV28 combines with J gene TRBJ2-3, with 8 bases matching TRBD2. This CDR3 reads CASSSHPTSEFTDTQYF. CDR3 DNA: TGTGCCAGCAGCTCCCACCCGACTAGCGAATTCACAGATACGCAGTATTTT.